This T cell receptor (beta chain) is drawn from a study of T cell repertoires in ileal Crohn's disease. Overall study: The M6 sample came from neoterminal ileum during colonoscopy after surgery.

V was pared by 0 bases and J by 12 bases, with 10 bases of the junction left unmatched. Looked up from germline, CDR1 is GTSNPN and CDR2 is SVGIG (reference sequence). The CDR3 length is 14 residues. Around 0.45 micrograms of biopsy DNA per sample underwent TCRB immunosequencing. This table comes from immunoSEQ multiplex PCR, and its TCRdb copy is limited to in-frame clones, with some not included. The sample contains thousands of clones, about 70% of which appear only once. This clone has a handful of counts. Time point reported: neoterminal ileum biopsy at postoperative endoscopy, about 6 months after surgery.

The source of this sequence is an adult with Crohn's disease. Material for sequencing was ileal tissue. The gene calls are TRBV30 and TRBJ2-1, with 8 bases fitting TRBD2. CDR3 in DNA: TGTGCCTGGAGTGTGGCGGGGGGTGGACGGGTGCAGTTCTTC. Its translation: CAWSVAGGGRVQFF. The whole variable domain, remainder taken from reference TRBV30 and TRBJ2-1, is SQTIHQWPATLVQPVGSPLSLECTVEGTSNPNLYWYRQAAGRGLQLLFYSVGIGQISSEVPQNLSASRPQDRQFILSSKKLLLSDSGFYLCAWSVAGGGRVQFFGPGTRLTVL.